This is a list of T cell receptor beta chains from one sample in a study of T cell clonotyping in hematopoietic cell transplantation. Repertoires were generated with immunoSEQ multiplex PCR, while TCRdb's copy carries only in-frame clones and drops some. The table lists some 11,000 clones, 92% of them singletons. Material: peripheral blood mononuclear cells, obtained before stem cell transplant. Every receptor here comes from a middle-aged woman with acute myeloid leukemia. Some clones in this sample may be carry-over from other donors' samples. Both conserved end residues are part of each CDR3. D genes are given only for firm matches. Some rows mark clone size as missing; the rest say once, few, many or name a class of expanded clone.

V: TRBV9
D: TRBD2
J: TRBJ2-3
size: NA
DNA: TGTGCCAGCAGCATAAGCGGGAGCGCAGATACGCAGTATTTT
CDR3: CASSISGSADTQYF

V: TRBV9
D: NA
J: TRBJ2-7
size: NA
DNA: TGTGCCAGCAGCGTATCGGACGGAGAGCAGTACTTC
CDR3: CASSVSDGEQYF

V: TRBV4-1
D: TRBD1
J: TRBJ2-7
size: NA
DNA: TGCGCCAGCAGCCATCCCGATTACAGGGGAAACGAGCAGTACTTC
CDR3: CASSHPDYRGNEQYF

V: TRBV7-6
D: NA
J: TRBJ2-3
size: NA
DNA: TGTGCCAGCAGCCCGGATAATTTGGTAGCGCGAGCAGATACGCAGTATTTT
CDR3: CASSPDNLVARADTQYF

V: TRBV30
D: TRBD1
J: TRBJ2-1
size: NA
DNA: TGTGCCTGGAGTCCTCAGGGGGATGAGCAGTTCTTC
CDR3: CAWSPQGDEQFF

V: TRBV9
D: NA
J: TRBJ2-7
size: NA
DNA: TGTGCCAGCAGCGTATCACCCTACGAGCAGTACTTC
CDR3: CASSVSPYEQYF

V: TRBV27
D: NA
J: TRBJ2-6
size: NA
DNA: TGTGCCAGCAGTCCCTATCTAATACGACAGGCGTCGGGGGCCAACGTCCTGACTTTC
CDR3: CASSPYLIRQASGANVLTF

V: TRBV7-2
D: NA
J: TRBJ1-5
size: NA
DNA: TGTGCCAGCAGCTTAGCGCCAAGACAGGTAGCTAGCAATCAGCCCCAGCATTTT
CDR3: CASSLAPRQVASNQPQHF

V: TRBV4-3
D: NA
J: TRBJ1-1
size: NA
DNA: TGCGCCAGCAGAAAAACCCCCCACGGGGGGAACACTGAAGCTTTCTTT
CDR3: CASRKTPHGGNTEAFF

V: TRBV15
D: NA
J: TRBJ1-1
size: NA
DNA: TGTGCCACCAGCAGAGTACAGTGGACTGAAGCTTTCTTT
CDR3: CATSRVQWTEAFF

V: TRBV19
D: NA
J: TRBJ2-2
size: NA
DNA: TGTGCCAGTAGTAGGTCAGACCTCGGGGCCGGGGAGCTGTTTTTT
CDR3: CASSRSDLGAGELFF

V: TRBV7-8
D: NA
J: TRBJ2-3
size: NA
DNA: TGTGCCAGCAGCCAAGGCCGGGACTGGACAGATACGCAGTATTTT
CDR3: CASSQGRDWTDTQYF

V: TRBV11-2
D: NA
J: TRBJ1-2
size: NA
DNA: TGTGCCAGCAGCCACCCGGACGGATATGGCTACACCTTC
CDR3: CASSHPDGYGYTF

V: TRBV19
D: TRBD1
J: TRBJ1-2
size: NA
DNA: TGTGCCAGTAGCGACAGGGGGCGATACTATGGCTACACCTTC
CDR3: CASSDRGRYYGYTF

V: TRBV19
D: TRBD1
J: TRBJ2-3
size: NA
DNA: TGTGCCAGTAGTATAGACAGGGGGACAGATACGCAGTATTTT
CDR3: CASSIDRGTDTQYF

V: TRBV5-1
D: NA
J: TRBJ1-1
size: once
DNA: TGCGCCAGCAGCTTGATAGCACAGAACACTGAAGCTTTCTTT
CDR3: CASSLIAQNTEAFF

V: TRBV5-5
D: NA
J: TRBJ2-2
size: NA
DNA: TGTGCCAGCAGCGAGGGCGGGTTTAACACCGGGGAGCTGTTTTTT
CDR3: CASSEGGFNTGELFF

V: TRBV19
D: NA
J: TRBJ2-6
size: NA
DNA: TGTGCCAGTAGTATCCAACAGGTTAGCTCTGGGGCCAACGTCCTGACTTTC
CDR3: CASSIQQVSSGANVLTF

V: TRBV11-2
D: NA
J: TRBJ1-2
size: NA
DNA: TGTGCCAGCAGCCCAGACAGAACGGACGGCTACACCTTC
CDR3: CASSPDRTDGYTF

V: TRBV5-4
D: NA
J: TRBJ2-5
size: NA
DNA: TGTGCCAGCACCATAGGAGGGATACAAGAGACCCAGTACTTC
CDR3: CASTIGGIQETQYF

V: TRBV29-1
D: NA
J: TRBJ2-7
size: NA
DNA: TGCAGCGTTGAAGAAGGGGGGCAATGGCAGGCCTACGAGCAGTACTTC
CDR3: CSVEEGGQWQAYEQYF

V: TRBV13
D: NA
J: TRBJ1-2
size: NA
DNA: TGTGCCAGCGGGGTGCTCACTGGGGCCTATGGCTACACCTTC
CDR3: CASGVLTGAYGYTF

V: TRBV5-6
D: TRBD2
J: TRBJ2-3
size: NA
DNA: TGTGCCAGCAGCTTCCCAGGGAGGGGTGATACGCAGTATTTT
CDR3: CASSFPGRGDTQYF

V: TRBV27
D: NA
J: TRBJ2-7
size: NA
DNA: TGTGCCAGCAGTCCCTCCGTTGGGCCCTACGAGCAGTACTTC
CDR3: CASSPSVGPYEQYF

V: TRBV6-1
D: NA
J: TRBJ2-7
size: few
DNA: TGTGCCAGCAACTATTCCCCCTACGAGCAGTACTTC
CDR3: CASNYSPYEQYF